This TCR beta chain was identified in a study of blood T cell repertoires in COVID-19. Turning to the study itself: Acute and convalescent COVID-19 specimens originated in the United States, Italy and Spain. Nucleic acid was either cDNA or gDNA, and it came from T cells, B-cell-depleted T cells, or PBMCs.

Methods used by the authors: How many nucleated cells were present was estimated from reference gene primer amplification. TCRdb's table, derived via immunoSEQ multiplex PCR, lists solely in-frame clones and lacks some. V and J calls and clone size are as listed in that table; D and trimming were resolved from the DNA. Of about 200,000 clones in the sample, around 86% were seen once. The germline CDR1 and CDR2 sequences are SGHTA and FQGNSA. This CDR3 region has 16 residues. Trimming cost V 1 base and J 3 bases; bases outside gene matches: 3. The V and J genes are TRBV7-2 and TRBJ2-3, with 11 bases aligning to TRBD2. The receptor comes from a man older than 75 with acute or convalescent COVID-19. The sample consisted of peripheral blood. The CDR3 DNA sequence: TGTGCCAGCAGCTTAGATGTAGCGGGGGGGACAGATACGCAGTATTTT. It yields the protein CASSLDVAGGTDTQYF. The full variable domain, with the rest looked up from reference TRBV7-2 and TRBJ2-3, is GAGVSQSPSNKVTEKGKDVELRCDPISGHTALYWYRQSLGQGLEFLIYFQGNSAPDKSGLPSDRFSAERTGGSVSTLTIQRTQQEDSAVYLCASSLDVAGGTDTQYFGPGTRLTVL.